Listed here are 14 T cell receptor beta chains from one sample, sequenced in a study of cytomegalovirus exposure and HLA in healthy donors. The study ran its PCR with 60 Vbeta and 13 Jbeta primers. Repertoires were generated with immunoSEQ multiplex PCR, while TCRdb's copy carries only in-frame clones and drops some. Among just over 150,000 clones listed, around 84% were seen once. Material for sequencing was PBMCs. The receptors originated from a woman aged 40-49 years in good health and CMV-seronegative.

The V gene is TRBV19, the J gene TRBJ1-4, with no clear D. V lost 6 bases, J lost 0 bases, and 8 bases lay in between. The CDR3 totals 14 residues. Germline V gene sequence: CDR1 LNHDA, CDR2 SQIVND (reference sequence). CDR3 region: CASRPTATNEKLFF. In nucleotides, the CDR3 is TGTGCCAGTAGGCCCACGGCAACTAATGAAAAACTGTTTTTT.

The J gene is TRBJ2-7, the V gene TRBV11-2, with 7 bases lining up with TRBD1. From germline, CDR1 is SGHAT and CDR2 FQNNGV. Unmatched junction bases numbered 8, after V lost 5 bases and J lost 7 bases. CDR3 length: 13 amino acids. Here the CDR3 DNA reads TGTGCCAGCAGCCCAAACAGGGGCGGGGAGCAGTACTTC. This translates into CASSPNRGGEQYF.

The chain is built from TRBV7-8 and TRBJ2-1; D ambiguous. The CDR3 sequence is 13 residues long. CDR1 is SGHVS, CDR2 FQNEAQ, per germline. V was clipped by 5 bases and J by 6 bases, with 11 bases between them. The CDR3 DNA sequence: TGTGCCAGCAGCCGGTCCTTTTCCAATGAGCAGTTCTTC. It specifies CASSRSFSNEQFF.

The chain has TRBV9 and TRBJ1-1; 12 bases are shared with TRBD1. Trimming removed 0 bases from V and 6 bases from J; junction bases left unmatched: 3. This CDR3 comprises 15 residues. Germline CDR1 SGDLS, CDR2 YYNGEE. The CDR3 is CASSVGGTGGSEAFF. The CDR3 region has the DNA TGTGCCAGCAGCGTAGGTGGGACAGGGGGCTCTGAAGCTTTCTTT.

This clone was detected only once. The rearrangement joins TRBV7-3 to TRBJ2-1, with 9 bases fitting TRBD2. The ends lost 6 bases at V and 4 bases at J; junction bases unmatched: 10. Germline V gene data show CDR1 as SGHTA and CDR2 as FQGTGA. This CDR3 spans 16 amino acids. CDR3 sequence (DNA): TGTGCCAGCAGTTCAAGGGGTAGCGGGGGTTACAATGAGCAGTTCTTC. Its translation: CASSSRGSGGYNEQFF. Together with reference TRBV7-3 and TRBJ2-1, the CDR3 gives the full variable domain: GAGVSQTPSNKVTEKGKYVELRCDPISGHTALYWYRQSLGQGPEFLIYFQGTGAADDSGLPNDRFFAVRPEGSVSTLKIQRTERGDSAVYLCASSSRGSGGYNEQFFGPGTRLTVL.

CDR3 coding DNA: TGCGCCAGCAGCCAAGGAACAGGCAGCCTTAATTCACCCCTCCACTTT. This sequence encodes CASSQGTGSLNSPLHF. The chain carries TRBV4-1 and TRBJ1-6; possible D gene TRBD1, 5 bases. The germline V gene encodes CDR1 MGHRA and CDR2 YSYEKL. The CDR3 runs to 16 residues. The ends were cut back, 1 base at V and 6 bases at J, with 13 bases in the middle.

The CDR3 bases are TGTGCCAGCAGCTGGGACAGGGGGAACGAGCAGTACTTC. Its protein product is CASSWDRGNEQYF. The chain carries TRBV11-3 and TRBJ2-7, with 11 bases identical to TRBD1. Looked up from germline, CDR1 is SGHNT and CDR2 is YENEEA. This CDR3 is built from 13 residues. V was clipped by 4 bases and J by 5 bases; unmatched bases: 1.

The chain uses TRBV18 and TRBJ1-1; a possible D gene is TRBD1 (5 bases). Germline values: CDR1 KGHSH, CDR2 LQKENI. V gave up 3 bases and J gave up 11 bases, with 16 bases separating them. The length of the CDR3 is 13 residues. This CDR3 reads CASSPFQGTLAFF. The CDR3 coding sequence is TGTGCCAGCTCACCGTTCCAGGGAACACTGGCTTTCTTT.

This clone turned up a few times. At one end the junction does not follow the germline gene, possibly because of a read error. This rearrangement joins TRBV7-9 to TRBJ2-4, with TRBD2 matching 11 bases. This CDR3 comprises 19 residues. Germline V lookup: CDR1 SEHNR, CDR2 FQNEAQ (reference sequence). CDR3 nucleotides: TGTTCCAGCAGCTTAGCGACTAGCGGGGAATGGGGGGCCAAAAACATTCAGTACTTC. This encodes CSSSLATSGEWGAKNIQYF. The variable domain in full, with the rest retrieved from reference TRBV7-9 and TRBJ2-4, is DTGVSQNPRHKITKRGQNVTFRCDPISEHNRLYWYRQTLGQGPEFLTYFQNEAQLEKSRLLSDRFSAERPKGSFSTLEIQRTEQGDSAMYLCSSSLATSGEWGAKNIQYFGAGTRLSVL.

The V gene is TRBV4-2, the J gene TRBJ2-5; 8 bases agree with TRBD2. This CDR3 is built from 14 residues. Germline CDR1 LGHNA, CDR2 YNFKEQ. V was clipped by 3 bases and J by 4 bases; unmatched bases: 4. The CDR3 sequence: CASSQSGGVETQYF. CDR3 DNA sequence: TGTGCCAGCAGCCAGAGCGGGGGCGTAGAGACCCAGTACTTC.

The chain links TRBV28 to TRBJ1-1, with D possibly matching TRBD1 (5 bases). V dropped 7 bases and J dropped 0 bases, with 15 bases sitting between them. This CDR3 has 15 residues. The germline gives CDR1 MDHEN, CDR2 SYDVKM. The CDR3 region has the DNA TGTGCCAGCACCTCGGGGGATTTCTTGAACACTGAAGCTTTCTTT. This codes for CASTSGDFLNTEAFF.

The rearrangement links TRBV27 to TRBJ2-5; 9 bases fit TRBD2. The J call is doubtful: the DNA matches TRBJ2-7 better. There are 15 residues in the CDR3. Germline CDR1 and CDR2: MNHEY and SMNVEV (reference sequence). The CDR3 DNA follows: TGTGCCAGCAGAAAGTCGGGACTAGCTCTCGACGAGCAGTACTTC. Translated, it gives CASRKSGLALDEQYF.

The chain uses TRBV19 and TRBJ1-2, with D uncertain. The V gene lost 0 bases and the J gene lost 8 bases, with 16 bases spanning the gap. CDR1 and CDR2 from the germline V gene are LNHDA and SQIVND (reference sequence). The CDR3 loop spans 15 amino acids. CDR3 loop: CASSIDGKRAMGYTF. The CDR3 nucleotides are TGTGCCAGTAGTATAGACGGGAAACGGGCGATGGGCTACACCTTC.

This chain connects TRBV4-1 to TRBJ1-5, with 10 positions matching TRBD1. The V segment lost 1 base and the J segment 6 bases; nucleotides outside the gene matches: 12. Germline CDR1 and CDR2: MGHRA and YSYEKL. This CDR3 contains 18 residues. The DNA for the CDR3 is TGCGCCAGCAGCCAAGTGGGGGACAGGGGATTTACGGGTCAGCCCCAGCATTTT. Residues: CASSQVGDRGFTGQPQHF.